The 12 T cell receptor beta chains in this list originate from one sample, sequenced in a study of cytomegalovirus exposure and HLA in healthy donors. Assay used: immunoSEQ multiplex PCR; TCRdb lists only in-frame clones, some missing. There are roughly 330,000 clones in the sample; 87% occur only once, and roughly 1.1% lies in the top ten. The sample taken for sequencing was PBMCs. These receptors all stem from a woman aged 30 to 39 in good health and CMV-seropositive.

CDR3 in amino acids: CASTNGIMNTEAFF. The CDR3 DNA is TGTGCCAGCACCAATGGGATAATGAACACTGAAGCTTTCTTT. The chain links TRBV5-6 to TRBJ1-1; no firm D call. Germline V lookup: CDR1 SGHDT, CDR2 YYEEEE. CDR3 length equals 14 residues. Trimming pared 6 bases from V and 0 bases from J, leaving 12 bases between.

V is TRBV9 and J is TRBJ2-7; 7 nucleotides agree with TRBD2. Germline CDR1 is SGDLS and CDR2 is YYNGEE. J gave up 7 bases and V 1 base, and 11 bases lay outside the gene matches. The CDR3 extends over 15 amino acids. In DNA form, the CDR3 reads TGTGCCAGCAGCGTAAGAGGGGAGGGTCGTCGAGAGCAGTACTTC. It translates to CASSVRGEGRREQYF.

This clone was recorded a few times. The rearrangement links TRBV28 to TRBJ2-1; D not resolved. Germline CDR1 reads MDHEN; CDR2 reads SYDVKM. The ends were cut back, 8 bases at V and 7 bases at J, with 24 bases in the middle. The CDR3 covers 16 residues. The CDR3 protein is CASDSATASSQNEQFF. The DNA for the CDR3 is TGTGCCAGCGATTCTGCGACGGCGTCGTCGCAAAATGAGCAGTTCTTC.

Here the CDR3 reads CASSLGLNQPQHF. CDR3 nucleotide sequence: TGTGCCAGCAGTTTAGGTCTCAATCAGCCCCAGCATTTT. The chain is built from TRBV27 and TRBJ1-5, with no clear D. CDR1 and CDR2 (germline): MNHEY, SMNVEV (reference sequence). V dropped 2 bases and J dropped 3 bases, with 5 bases sitting between them. The CDR3 covers 13 residues.

CDR3 nucleotide sequence: TGTGCCAGCAGCGTAAGTCCCGTGTACACAGATACGCAGTATTTT. Translated: CASSVSPVYTDTQYF. This sequence joins TRBV9 and TRBJ2-3; no reliable D call. Germline-derived CDR1 and CDR2 are SGDLS and YYNGEE. V dropped 1 base and J dropped 2 bases, with 11 bases sitting between them. CDR3 length: 15 amino acids.

The chain links TRBV19 to TRBJ1-5, with D perhaps TRBD1 (6 bases). Between the trimmed V and J ends, which lost 3 bases and 7 bases, there was a span of 10 bases. The CDR3 is 13 residues long. Germline-derived CDR1 and CDR2 are LNHDA and SQIVND (reference sequence). The CDR3, as DNA: TGTGCCAGTAGTATGGGCAGGGGACAGCCCCAGCATTTT. Protein product: CASSMGRGQPQHF. Full variable domain (missing parts from reference TRBV19 and TRBJ1-5): DGGITQSPKYLFRKEGQNVTLSCEQNLNHDAMYWYRQDPGQGLRLIYYSQIVNDFQKGDIAEGYSVSREKKESFPLTVTSAQKNPTAFYLCASSMGRGQPQHFGDGTRLSIL.

This chain uses TRBV9 with TRBJ2-1; 14 bases are a match to TRBD2. CDR3 length equals 18 residues. The germline CDR1 and CDR2 sequences are SGDLS and YYNGEE. J was trimmed by 4 bases and V by 4 bases; bases with no gene match: 10. The CDR3 DNA sequence: TGTGCCAGCAGCTCTCCTGGGACTAGCGGGAGTAAGTACAATGAGCAGTTCTTC. Its protein is CASSSPGTSGSKYNEQFF.

V gene TRBV2 combines with J gene TRBJ1-2, with 8 bases fitting TRBD1. Germline CDR1 reads SNHLY; CDR2 reads FYNNEI. The CDR3 sequence is 13 residues long. V dropped 4 bases and J dropped 8; count of bases not matched to a gene: 6. In nucleotides, the CDR3 is TGTGCCAGCAGTGCGGACAGGGATGACGGCTACACCTTC. It yields the protein CASSADRDDGYTF. Using reference TRBV2 and TRBJ1-2 for the parts outside the CDR3, the full variable domain is EPEVTQTPSHQVTQMGQEVILRCVPISNHLYFYWYRQILGQKVEFLVSFYNNEISEKSEIFDDQFSVERPDGSNFTLKIRSTKLEDSAMYFCASSADRDDGYTFGSGTRLTVV.

In this sample, this clone turned up once. The chain uses TRBV9 and TRBJ2-3; 8 bases align to TRBD2. The germline CDR1 and CDR2 sequences are SGDLS and YYNGEE. V shed 2 bases and J 0 bases; nucleotides not matched to a gene: 5. CDR3 length equals 16 residues. The CDR3 coding sequence is TGTGCCAGCAGCGTCCGACTAGCGACTAGCACAGATACGCAGTATTTT. This translates into CASSVRLATSTDTQYF.

The DNA for the CDR3 is TGTGCCAGCAGCGCCGGACTAGCCGGCGAGCAGTACTTC. Its translation: CASSAGLAGEQYF. This chain joins TRBV5-4 and TRBJ2-7, with 8 bases fitting TRBD2. This CDR3 region has 13 residues. The junction had 6 bases not matched to a gene; V was cut back by 4 bases and J by 6 bases. Germline V CDR1 and CDR2: SGHNT, YYREEE (reference sequence).

The chain recombines TRBV27 with TRBJ2-7, with 9 nucleotides matching TRBD2. J gave up 7 bases and V 6 bases, and 22 bases lay outside the gene matches. CDR1 MNHEY and CDR2 SMNVEV come from the germline V gene (reference sequence). This CDR3 region has 18 residues. CDR3 coding DNA: TGTGCCAGCAGGGACTGTGTGGTAGGGGGCGGGAGGGTAAATGAGCAGTACTTC. Its translation is CASRDCVVGGGRVNEQYF.

CDR3 region: CASRDGTPDTGELFF. The CDR3, as DNA: TGTGCCAGCAGAGACGGGACTCCCGACACCGGGGAGCTGTTTTTT. This chain connects TRBV27 to TRBJ2-2, with D tentatively TRBD2 (6 bases). Trimming shortened V by 6 bases and J by 3 bases, and 14 bases separated the two germline ends. CDR3 length equals 15 residues. CDR1 and CDR2 (germline): MNHEY, SMNVEV (reference sequence).